Following are 20 T cell receptor beta chains from one sample sequenced in a study of T cell responses to AZD1222 COVID-19 vaccine. Only in-frame clones appear in the TCRdb table, and some are missing; sequencing was by immunoSEQ multiplex PCR. Of more than 80,000 clones in the sample, around 91% were seen once. This specimen was peripheral blood, taken 28 days after the second AZD1222 dose. The receptor set was obtained from an adult who received the AZD1222 COVID-19 vaccine.

V gene TRBV27 combines with J gene TRBJ2-2; no definite D call. Trimming stripped 3 bases from V and 6 bases from J, with 8 bases between. Germline V gene sequence: CDR1 MNHEY, CDR2 SMNVEV (reference sequence). CDR3 length: 13 residues. The CDR3 spells CASSFVAPGELFF. CDR3 nucleotides: TGTGCCAGCAGTTTTGTAGCTCCCGGGGAGCTGTTTTTT.

The chain links TRBV7-3 to TRBJ2-3; 7 nucleotides line up with TRBD1. The V gene end was trimmed by 2 bases and the J gene end by 5 bases; junction bases not matched to a gene: 7. The CDR3 has 15 amino acids. The germline V gene has CDR1 SGHTA and CDR2 FQGTGA. CDR3 amino acids: CASSLVQGPGDTQYF. CDR3 sequence (DNA): TGTGCCAGCAGCTTAGTACAGGGGCCGGGAGATACGCAGTATTTT.

The genes are TRBV10-3 and TRBJ1-5; D may be TRBD1 (6 bases). V dropped 3 bases and J dropped 7 bases, with 16 bases sitting between them. The CDR3 extends over 15 amino acids. Germline lookup yields CDR1 ENHRY and CDR2 SYGVKD. The CDR3 nucleotides read TGTGCCATCAGTGACTCGGTACAGGGTGTACAGCCCCAGCATTTT. As protein: CAISDSVQGVQPQHF.

Comment on this clone: Other DNA sequences in the same sample also yield this CDR3. Here the CDR3 DNA reads TGTGCCAGCAGTTTCGGTCCTAACTATGGCTACACCTTC. This gives the protein CASSFGPNYGYTF. The V gene is TRBV12-3 or TRBV12-4, the J gene TRBJ1-2; no clear D gene. The CDR3 sequence is 13 residues long. The ends were cut back, 3 bases at V and 0 bases at J, with 5 bases in the middle.

The chain employs TRBV7-9 and TRBJ2-7, with 8 bases lining up with TRBD2. The V and J ends lost 5 bases and 1 base, in that order; junction bases with no gene match: 13. The germline gives CDR1 SEHNR, CDR2 FQNEAQ (reference sequence). The CDR3 sequence is 17 residues long. This CDR3 is CASSPRLIQRESYEQYF. Here the CDR3 DNA reads TGTGCCAGCAGCCCGCGATTGATACAGCGGGAGTCCTACGAGCAGTACTTC.

V and J are TRBV2 and TRBJ2-3; TRBD2 might be the D (5 bases). This CDR3 is 13 amino acids long. The ends were cut back, 6 bases at V and 2 bases at J, with 9 bases in the middle. CDR1 and CDR2 from the germline V gene are SNHLY and FYNNEI. CDR3 sequence reads: CASRRAYTDTQYF. The CDR3 DNA reads TGTGCCAGCAGGAGGGCTTACACAGATACGCAGTATTTT.

The chain joins TRBV30 to TRBJ1-3; a possible D gene is TRBD1 (5 bases). Germline V CDR1 and CDR2: GTSNPN, SVGIG (reference sequence). This CDR3 has 11 amino acids. V lost 1 base and J lost 11, with 9 bases in between. The CDR3 here is CAWSGRGAIYF. The CDR3 nucleotides are TGTGCCTGGAGTGGGAGGGGCGCCATATATTTT.

This chain uses TRBV30 with TRBJ1-1; D possibly corresponds to TRBD1 (6 bases). This CDR3 contains 15 residues. V lost 0 bases and J lost 1, with 12 bases in between. CDR1 is GTSNPN, CDR2 SVGIG, per germline (reference sequence). In DNA form, the CDR3 reads TGTGCCTGGAGTGTACACGGCAGGGGGAACACTGAAGCTTTCTTT. It codes for CAWSVHGRGNTEAFF.

The chain combines TRBV19 with TRBJ1-1, with D possibly TRBD1 on 5 matching bases. The CDR3 spans 13 residues. Trimming took off 3 bases at V and 4 bases at J, with 9 bases between the two ends. Looked up from germline, CDR1 is LNHDA and CDR2 is SQIVND (reference sequence). This CDR3 reads CASSMQGVTEAFF. CDR3 sequence (DNA): TGTGCCAGTAGTATGCAGGGTGTCACTGAAGCTTTCTTT.

The V call is TRBV11-3, the J call TRBJ2-1; 16 nucleotides line up with TRBD2. The V gene end was trimmed by 4 bases and the J gene end by 0 bases; junction bases not matched to a gene: 3. CDR1 is SGHNT and CDR2 is YENEEA in the germline V gene. There are 18 residues in the CDR3. The CDR3 DNA reads as TGTGCCAGCAGCTCGGGACTAGCGGGGGGGCGCTCCTACAATGAGCAGTTCTTC. Its protein is CASSSGLAGGRSYNEQFF.

V is TRBV7-3 and J is TRBJ2-2; D not resolved. Trimming removed 5 bases from V and 7 bases from J, with 8 bases in between. The V gene's germline CDR1 is SGHTA and CDR2 FQGTGA. CDR3 size: 12 residues. The CDR3 DNA reads TGTGCCAGCAGCCCGGCGGTCGGGGAGCTGTTTTTT. It encodes CASSPAVGELFF.

The V gene is TRBV19, the J gene TRBJ2-5; TRBD1 matches 7 bases. Germline V gene lookup returns CDR1 LNHDA and CDR2 SQIVND (reference sequence). V lost 7 bases to trimming and J lost 3 bases; unmatched junction nucleotides: 5. This CDR3 is built from 13 residues. The CDR3, as DNA: TGTGCCAGTATCGACAGGGCGGAAGAGACCCAGTACTTC. It translates to CASIDRAEETQYF. Drawing the rest from reference TRBV19 and TRBJ2-5, the complete variable domain is DGGITQSPKYLFRKEGQNVTLSCEQNLNHDAMYWYRQDPGQGLRLIYYSQIVNDFQKGDIAEGYSVSREKKESFPLTVTSAQKNPTAFYLCASIDRAEETQYFGPGTRLLVL.

This chain links TRBV6-6 with TRBJ1-2, with D perhaps TRBD1 (6 bases). The germline V and J ends were trimmed by 5 bases and 0 bases, with 10 bases remaining between them. CDR1 MNHNY and CDR2 SVGAGI come from the germline V gene (reference sequence). The CDR3 runs 14 residues. CDR3 sequence: CASSPTGSNYGYTF. In nucleotides, the CDR3 is TGTGCCAGCAGTCCTACAGGGTCTAACTATGGCTACACCTTC.

In its sample, this clone was seen once. The chain has TRBV7-2 and TRBJ2-5; weak D call: TRBD2 (6 bases). Trimming left V 5 bases short and J 5 bases short, with 21 bases between. The CDR3 has 16 amino acids. Germline values: CDR1 SGHTA, CDR2 FQGNSA. This CDR3 is CASSQNSRVEGETQYF. CDR3 DNA sequence: TGTGCCAGCAGCCAAAATTCGCGAGTGGAGGGGGAGACCCAGTACTTC.

The chain recombines TRBV15 with TRBJ1-6; the D gene is possibly TRBD1 (5 bases). The CDR3 runs 14 residues. Germline lookup yields CDR1 LNHNV and CDR2 YYDKDF (reference sequence). Trimming removed 4 bases from V and 5 bases from J, with 9 bases in between. CDR3 DNA sequence: TGTGCCACCAGCAAGGACATAAATAATTCACCCCTCCACTTT. The encoded protein is CATSKDINNSPLHF.

The count of this clone is one. The rearrangement links TRBV5-1 to TRBJ2-5; 8 nucleotides agree with TRBD2. After removal of 4 bases from V and 4 bases from J, the junction contained 9 bases not matched to a gene. CDR1 is SGHRS and CDR2 is YFSETQ in the germline V gene. The CDR3 is 15 amino acids. As DNA, the CDR3 is TGCGCCAGCAGCCCAGCTGCGGGAGGTCTAGAGACCCAGTACTTC. Protein: CASSPAAGGLETQYF. The full variable domain, rest sourced from reference TRBV5-1 and TRBJ2-5, is KAGVTQTPRYLIKTRGQQVTLSCSPISGHRSVSWYQQTPGQGLQFLFEYFSETQRNKGNFPGRFSGRQFSNSRSEMNVSTLELGDSALYLCASSPAAGGLETQYFGPGTRLLVL.

As DNA, the CDR3 is TGTGCCAGCAGCCACGGGAACACTGAAGCTTTCTTT. Its translation: CASSHGNTEAFF. The chain combines TRBV7-8 with TRBJ1-1; no firm D call. V lost 5 bases to trimming and J lost 1 base, with 5 bases between them. The CDR3 runs 12 residues. Germline CDR1 is SGHVS and CDR2 is FQNEAQ.

This clone was seen just once. V usage is TRBV15 and J usage is TRBJ1-2, with a tentative D call TRBD1 (5 bases). The CDR3 has 16 amino acids. CDR1 LNHNV and CDR2 YYDKDF come from the germline V gene (reference sequence). V was shortened by 0 bases and J by 7 bases, with 18 bases between the two germline ends. CDR3 amino acids: CATSRDLVSREAGYTF. In DNA form, the CDR3 reads TGTGCCACCAGCAGAGATCTAGTATCCAGGGAGGCTGGCTACACCTTC.

This sequence joins TRBV15 and TRBJ1-2; D perhaps matches TRBD1 (6 bases). V was cut by 5 bases and J by 4 bases, with 20 bases left in between. Germline CDR1 LNHNV, CDR2 YYDKDF (reference sequence). The CDR3 is made up of 16 amino acids. The CDR3 is CATSGLDGGLSYGYTF. In DNA form, the CDR3 reads TGTGCCACCAGCGGACTAGACGGGGGCCTGAGCTATGGCTACACCTTC.

The V and J genes are TRBV7-3 and TRBJ1-2; possible D gene TRBD1, 5 bases. The germline V gene has CDR1 SGHTA and CDR2 FQGTGA. Trimming left V 3 bases short and J 8 bases short, with 13 bases between. The CDR3 spans 13 residues. The CDR3 loop is CASSFSGIGGYTF. The CDR3 DNA follows: TGTGCCAGCAGCTTTTCAGGGATTGGGGGCTACACCTTC.